A single sample gave rise to the 21 T cell receptor beta chains below, sequenced in a study of patients and donors after allogeneic stem cell transplantation. Each CDR3 protein is one row after TCRdb ran MiXCR on the RT-PCR reads. The sample records about 410,000 distinct CDR3 sequences, roughly 16% being singletons. Sample: blood, either unsorted or a sorted T cell fraction (not recorded which). These TCRs come from a human donor who was either an allogeneic HSCT recipient or a stem cell or donor lymphocyte infusion donor (not recorded which). It is not recorded whose cells these are; they may come from a transplant donor.

This sequence joins TRBV11-2 and TRBJ2-5, with TRBD1 matching 10 bases. The CDR3 is 17 residues long. The V gene's germline CDR1 is SGHAT and CDR2 FQNNGV. After removal of 1 base from V and 5 bases from J, the junction contained 10 bases not matched to a gene. Here the CDR3 DNA reads TGTGCCAGCAGCTTAGGGACAGGGGGGATCCTTCGGGAGACCCAGTACTTC. Protein product: CASSLGTGGILRETQYF.

The J gene is TRBJ1-1, the V gene TRBV7-8; D perhaps matches TRBD1 (5 bases). Germline V gene data show CDR1 as SGHVS and CDR2 as FQNEAQ. Trimming removed 2 bases from V and 8 bases from J, with 9 bases in between. The CDR3 totals 12 residues. The chain's CDR3 is CASSLTTVEAFF. DNA of the CDR3: TGTGCCAGCAGCTTAACGACAGTAGAAGCTTTCTTT. Complete variable domain (other parts from reference TRBV7-8 and TRBJ1-1): GAGVSQSPRYKVAKRGQDVALRCDPISGHVSLFWYQQALGQGPEFLTYFQNEAQLDKSGLPSDRFFAERPEGSVSTLKIQRTQQEDSAVYLCASSLTTVEAFFGQGTRLTVV.

The chain couples TRBV7-2 to TRBJ1-2; unclear D gene. V lost 1 base and J lost 8, with 14 bases in between. The germline CDR1 and CDR2 sequences are SGHTA and FQGNSA. CDR3 length: 14 residues. The CDR3 DNA reads as TGTGCCAGCAGCTTAGGTTCAGACCTAGGGGGCTACACCTTC. It specifies CASSLGSDLGGYTF.

This clonotype has just a few counts. The chain is built from TRBV6-2 or TRBV6-3 and TRBJ2-3; no definite D call. From germline, CDR1 is MNHEY and CDR2 SVGEGT. Trimming pared 2 bases from V and 2 bases from J, leaving 11 bases between. CDR3 length: 15 residues. CDR3 protein: CASSYRLRNTDTQYF. In DNA form, the CDR3 reads TGTGCCAGCAGTTACCGTCTCCGAAACACAGATACGCAGTATTTT.

On this clonotype: A much larger clone lies one base from this, so it may be a read error. This chain connects TRBV5-1 to TRBJ2-1, with D hard to call. The germline gives CDR1 SGHRS, CDR2 YFSETQ. Trimming left V 0 bases short and J 0 bases short, with 7 bases between. The CDR3 runs 15 residues. The CDR3 DNA reads as TGCGCCAGCAGCTTGGAAGGGTGCTCCTACAATGAGCAGTTCTTC. Translation gives CASSLEGCSYNEQFF.

This clonotype was counted ten times or more. The chain has TRBV12-3 or TRBV12-4 and TRBJ2-3; TRBD2 matches at 9 bases. CDR3 size: 15 residues. After removal of 6 bases from V and 9 bases from J, the junction contained 13 bases not matched to a gene. The CDR3 protein is CASSLGAGGRDTQYF. CDR3 sequence (DNA): TGTGCCAGCAGCCTTGGAGCGGGAGGTCGAGACACGCAGTATTTT.

This clonotype has a handful of counts. The chain employs TRBV6-4 and TRBJ2-1; TRBD1 matches at 8 bases. Trimming removed 5 bases from V and 3 bases from J; junction bases left unmatched: 6. The CDR3 has 15 amino acids. In germline, CDR1 is MRHNA, CDR2 SNTAGT. The CDR3 coding sequence is TGTGCCAGCAGTCCCATGGACAGGGTCTACAATGAGCAGTTCTTC. It encodes CASSPMDRVYNEQFF.

The gene calls are TRBV12-3 or TRBV12-4 and TRBJ1-1; a possible D gene is TRBD1 (5 bases). This CDR3 spans 16 amino acids. Trimming cost V 7 bases and J 1 base, with 19 bases left between them. DNA of the CDR3: TGTGCCAGCACCCTACGGAGGGGAAGTGGGAACACTGAAGCTTTCTTT. Translating gives CASTLRRGSGNTEAFF.

The chain uses TRBV7-9 and TRBJ2-1, with 7 bases that match TRBD1. J was trimmed by 15 bases and V by 4 bases; bases with no gene match: 12. Germline V lookup: CDR1 SEHNR, CDR2 FQNEAQ (reference sequence). The CDR3 is 13 amino acids. The CDR3 sequence is CASSSYPGQPGFF. The CDR3 coding sequence is TGTGCCAGCAGCTCGTACCCGGGACAGCCCGGGTTCTTC.

The chain joins TRBV24-1 to TRBJ2-5; tentative D call: TRBD2 (6 bases). V dropped 6 bases and J dropped 5 bases, with 15 bases sitting between them. The CDR3 is 14 amino acids. Per the germline V gene, CDR1 is KGHDR and CDR2 is SFDVKD. The CDR3 sequence is CATSRGGAGETQYF. CDR3 DNA: TGTGCCACCAGTCGAGGAGGGGCCGGGGAGACCCAGTACTTC.

This clonotype showed up just a few times. The chain links TRBV29-1 to TRBJ2-3, with 11 bases matching TRBD1. The length of the CDR3 is 14 residues. Germline V gives CDR1 SQVTM, CDR2 ANQGSEA. The ends lost 5 bases at V and 1 base at J; junction bases unmatched: 2. CDR3 coding DNA: TGCAGCGTTCTGGACAGGGGGCGCACAGATACGCAGTATTTT. Encoded protein: CSVLDRGRTDTQYF.

V usage is TRBV10-3 and J usage is TRBJ2-2; 7 nucleotides match TRBD2. V was pared by 6 bases and J by 2 bases, with 6 bases of the junction left unmatched. Germline values: CDR1 ENHRY, CDR2 SYGVKD. The length of the CDR3 is 15 residues. Written as DNA, the CDR3 is TGTGCCATCAGCTCCGGGACTACTAACACCGGGGAGCTGTTTTTT. It codes for CAISSGTTNTGELFF.

This clonotype was seen more than once but under ten times. The gene calls are TRBV5-1 and TRBJ2-7, with 8 bases that match TRBD2. V trimming: 2 bases; J trimming: 3 bases; junction bases outside the gene matches: 4. The CDR3 totals 14 residues. Per the germline V gene, CDR1 is SGHRS and CDR2 is YFSETQ. The DNA for the CDR3 is TGCGCCAGCAGCTTAGCGGGAGTGCTCTACGAGCAGTACTTC. Translated, it gives CASSLAGVLYEQYF. The full variable domain, in which reference TRBV5-1 and TRBJ2-7 provide the parts outside the CDR3, is KAGVTQTPRYLIKTRGQQVTLSCSPISGHRSVSWYQQTPGQGLQFLFEYFSETQRNKGNFPGRFSGRQFSNSRSEMNVSTLELGDSALYLCASSLAGVLYEQYFGPGTRLTVT.

This clonotype was seen at least ten times. The CDR3 spells CASSQGLSGRETQYF. Written as DNA, the CDR3 is TGCGCCAGCAGCCAAGGTCTCAGCGGAAGAGAGACCCAGTACTTC. This sequence joins TRBV4-3 and TRBJ2-5, with D tentatively TRBD2 (5 bases). This CDR3 comprises 15 residues. Trimming took off 1 base at V and 4 bases at J, with 13 bases between the two ends. Germline assignment: CDR1 LGHNA and CDR2 YSLEER.

This clonotype was counted only a few times. This chain links TRBV11-1 with TRBJ2-5; possible D gene TRBD2, 7 bases. V was clipped by 5 bases and J by 1 base, with 23 bases between them. CDR1 and CDR2 from the germline V gene are SGHAT and FQDESV (reference sequence). The CDR3 consists of 18 residues. CDR3 amino acids: CASSPPAGRRGAQETQYF. As DNA, the CDR3 is TGTGCCAGCAGCCCCCCAGCGGGACGACGGGGGGCCCAAGAGACCCAGTACTTC.

This clonotype has just a few counts. The chain carries TRBV12-3 or TRBV12-4 and TRBJ1-5; D perhaps matches TRBD1 (5 bases). The CDR3 sequence is 16 residues long. Trimming cost V 3 bases and J 2 bases, with 14 bases left between them. The CDR3 bases are TGTGCCAGCAGTTTCACAACTCGGGGGGGCAATCAGCCCCAGCATTTT. It translates to CASSFTTRGGNQPQHF.

This clonotype was observed a handful of times. V usage is TRBV20-1 and J usage is TRBJ1-1; 8 bases are shared with TRBD1. Germline values: CDR1 DFQATT, CDR2 SNEGSKA (reference sequence). V gave up 3 bases and J gave up 5 bases; unmatched junction bases: 11. The CDR3 runs to 15 residues. The CDR3 here is CSASLDREIGTEAFF. In DNA, the CDR3 is TGCAGTGCTAGTTTGGACAGGGAAATTGGGACTGAAGCTTTCTTT.

The chain combines TRBV7-3 with TRBJ2-5; 7 bases are shared with TRBD2. Germline assignment: CDR1 SGHTA and CDR2 FQGTGA. The CDR3 has 17 amino acids. With V trimmed by 0 bases and J by 1 base, 8 bases remained unmatched. The CDR3 coding sequence is TGTGCCAGCAGCTTAACGGCGCGGGGGAGAACCCAAGAGACCCAGTACTTC. Translating it yields CASSLTARGRTQETQYF.

V and J are TRBV19 and TRBJ2-5; 13 bases map to TRBD2. The V gene end was trimmed by 8 bases and the J gene end by 1 base; junction bases not matched to a gene: 4. The CDR3 has 15 amino acids. Germline V gene sequence: CDR1 LNHDA, CDR2 SQIVND (reference sequence). CDR3 nucleotides: TGTGCCAGTCACGGGACTAGCGGGGCCCAAGAGACCCAGTACTTC. This sequence encodes CASHGTSGAQETQYF.

About this clonotype itself: A clone one base away is much larger, so this may be a read error. This rearrangement joins TRBV20-1 to TRBJ2-3; D perhaps matches TRBD2 (7 bases). The CDR3 loop spans 15 amino acids. V shed 2 bases and J shed 2 bases, with 14 bases lying between them. CDR1 DFQATT and CDR2 SNEGSKA come from the germline V gene (reference sequence). CDR3 amino acids: CSARKSGTHTDTQYF. In DNA, the CDR3 is TGCAGTGCTAGAAAAAGCGGGACACACACAGATACGCAGTATTTT.

The chain couples TRBV20-1 to TRBJ2-5; 8 bases fit TRBD2. After removal of 5 bases from V and 2 bases from J, the junction contained 4 bases not matched to a gene. The V gene's germline CDR1 is DFQATT and CDR2 SNEGSKA (reference sequence). The CDR3 runs to 13 residues. The CDR3 loop reads CSAGLAGQETQYF. Written as DNA, the CDR3 is TGCAGTGCTGGACTAGCCGGGCAAGAGACCCAGTACTTC.